These T cell receptor beta chains were read from a single sample in a study of cytomegalovirus exposure and HLA in healthy donors. This table comes from immunoSEQ multiplex PCR, and its TCRdb copy is limited to in-frame clones, with some not included. The table shows 100,000 to 150,000 clones, with approximately 77% occurring only once. The sample comprised PBMCs. The receptor set was obtained from a woman aged 55-70 years in good health and CMV-seronegative. The CDR3 runs from the conserved cysteine through the conserved F or W. The D gene is left open where the match is weak. Expanded clones get a size class; other rows say once, few or many, or leave the size out.

V gene	D gene	clone size	J gene	CDR3 DNA	CDR3 protein
TRBV6-5	TRBD2	few	TRBJ2-3	TGTGCCAGCAGTGGCGATAGCGGGAGTCGTTATACGCAGTATTTT	CASSGDSGSRYTQYF
TRBV5-6	-	-	TRBJ2-5	TGTGCCAGCAGCTTGATCTCTAGCGTCCAAGAGACCCAGTACTTC	CASSLISSVQETQYF
TRBV7-9	TRBD2	-	TRBJ2-3	TGTGCCAGCAGCTCGGGGGGGGGCTTTGGGAGTACGCAGTATTTT	CASSSGGGFGSTQYF
TRBV6-1	-	-	TRBJ2-7	TGTGCCAGCAGTGAAATACTATACCCCTACGAGCAGTACTTC	CASSEILYPYEQYF
TRBV2	-	-	TRBJ2-7	TGTGCCAGCAGTGATACGTACTACGAGCAGTACTTC	CASSDTYYEQYF
TRBV5-1	TRBD1	few	TRBJ2-7	TGCGCCAGCAGCCAGGGGGCCTACGAGCAGTACTTC	CASSQGAYEQYF
TRBV28	-	-	TRBJ1-5	TGTGCCATACAGCCTACGGTCAATCAGCCCCAGCATTTT	CAIQPTVNQPQHF
TRBV18	-	few	TRBJ2-7	TGTGCCAGCTCACCAATCGGGGGCTACGAGCAGTACTTC	CASSPIGGYEQYF
TRBV19	TRBD1	-	TRBJ1-1	TGTGCCAGTAGTCAAGGGACAGGGGGCTTTGGCGAAGCTTTCTTT	CASSQGTGGFGEAFF
TRBV11-2	TRBD2	few	TRBJ2-7	TGTGCCAGCAGCTTTATAACGGGAGGCTCCTACGAGCAGTACTTC	CASSFITGGSYEQYF
TRBV28	-	few	TRBJ2-7	TGTGCCAGCAGAATAGCGCCAACCTACGAGCAGTACTTC	CASRIAPTYEQYF
TRBV6-5	TRBD1	few	TRBJ1-1	TGTGCCAGCAGTGCGACAGGGTATATGAACACTGAAGCTTTCTTT	CASSATGYMNTEAFF
TRBV6-6	-	few	TRBJ2-3	TGTGCCAGCACCCTAAAACGAGCGGACAGCACAGATACGCAGTATTTT	CASTLKRADSTDTQYF
TRBV14	-	-	TRBJ1-4	TGTGCCAGCAGCCAAGATGCGGTTGAAAAACTGTTTTTT	CASSQDAVEKLFF
TRBV19	-	-	TRBJ1-2	TGTGCCAGTAGCAACTCAGGGGAAGCTAACTATGGCTACACCTTC	CASSNSGEANYGYTF
TRBV27	-	-	TRBJ2-2	TGTGCCAGCAGTTTATCGGCGGGGCAGAGTCTCACCGGGGAGCTGTTTTTT	CASSLSAGQSLTGELFF
TRBV6-6	TRBD1	-	TRBJ1-1	TGTGCCAGCAGTCCTCGCGACAGGGGGCCGGACACTGAAGCTTTCTTT	CASSPRDRGPDTEAFF
TRBV2	-	-	TRBJ1-1	TGTGCCAGCAGTGAAGGGTATTTTGTCATGTCTAGCGCTGAAGCTTTCTTT	CASSEGYFVMSSAEAFF
TRBV28	-	-	TRBJ2-7	TGTGCCAGCATCCTAGGCAGGGGCCCCTACGAGCAGTACTTC	CASILGRGPYEQYF
TRBV7-2	TRBD2	once	TRBJ2-3	TGTGCCAGCAGCTTAGCGGGAGGGCCCCAGATGGCCCCGAGCATGTATTTT	CASSLAGGPQMAPSMYF
TRBV27	-	-	TRBJ2-3	TGTGCCAGCAGTAAGAAGTGGCGGGAAACAGATACGCAGTATTTT	CASSKKWRETDTQYF
TRBV5-4	TRBD1	once	TRBJ2-1	TGTGCCAGCAGCCCACAGGGGCCCTACAATGAGCAGTTCTTC	CASSPQGPYNEQFF
TRBV5-1	-	-	TRBJ1-1	TGCGCCAGCAGCATGGGACACGACATGAACACTGAAGCTTTCTTT	CASSMGHDMNTEAFF
TRBV15	-	-	TRBJ2-5	TGTGCCACCTCCTCCGGGGATGAGACCCAGTACTTC	CATSSGDETQYF
TRBV2	TRBD2	-	TRBJ2-3	TGTGCCAGCAGGCCCTGGACTAGTTCGATTTCAGATACGCAGTATTTT	CASRPWTSSISDTQYF
TRBV7-6	-	-	TRBJ1-3	TGTGCCAGCAGCACCCAGGGGTCATACACCATATATTTT	CASSTQGSYTIYF
TRBV30	TRBD1	-	TRBJ1-2	TGTGCCTGGAGTGGGAGCGGGACAGGGGCCTATGGCTACACCTTC	CAWSGSGTGAYGYTF
TRBV29-1	TRBD1	-	TRBJ2-7	TGCAGCGGTGGGACAGGGACCTACGAGCAGTACTTC	CSGGTGTYEQYF
TRBV20-1	-	-	TRBJ1-2	TGCAGTCCTCTATTTTCGGGTGGCTACACCTTC	CSPLFSGGYTF
TRBV2	-	once	TRBJ2-7	TGTGCCAGCAGTGAAGTGGGCCGGTCCTACGAGCAGTACTTC	CASSEVGRSYEQYF
TRBV6-5	-	-	TRBJ2-2	TGTGCCAGCAGTTACTCTCGGGGTACCGGGGAGCTGTTTTTT	CASSYSRGTGELFF
TRBV7-3	-	-	TRBJ2-1	TGTGCCAGCAGCTTGGGGCTCGGCGAGCAGTTCTTC	CASSLGLGEQFF
TRBV11-2	-	-	TRBJ1-3	TGTGCCAGCAGCCCGACAGGATACTCTGGAAACACCATATATTTT	CASSPTGYSGNTIYF
TRBV6-5	-	-	TRBJ1-2	TGTGCCAGCAGACGCGGGACGGGGACCTATGGCTACACCTTC	CASRRGTGTYGYTF
TRBV15	-	few	TRBJ1-6	TGTGCCACCAGCAGAGATTACAGGGTAGAGTCACCCCTCCACTTT	CATSRDYRVESPLHF
TRBV7-6	-	-	TRBJ2-2	TGTGCCAGCAGCTTAGACGGCGGCCTGAACACCGGGGAGCTGTTTTTT	CASSLDGGLNTGELFF
TRBV18	-	-	TRBJ2-2	TGTGCCAGCTCACCGGGCCGGCTAGGGGTCGGCGGGGAGCTGTTTTTT	CASSPGRLGVGGELFF
TRBV10-2	TRBD2	-	TRBJ2-5	TGCGCCAGCAGACCCCTAGCGGGAGTGGCAGAGACCCAGTACTTC	CASRPLAGVAETQYF
TRBV27	-	-	TRBJ2-3	TGTGCCAGCACCCTTAGGGGGGGGGCCACAGATACGCAGTATTTT	CASTLRGGATDTQYF
TRBV5-1	-	-	TRBJ2-5	TGCGCCAGCAGCTTGGACTTGGTGAAAGAGACCCAGTACTTC	CASSLDLVKETQYF
TRBV7-9	TRBD1	-	TRBJ1-1	TGTGCCAGCAGACGGACAGGGGGAACTGAAGCTTTCTTT	CASRRTGGTEAFF
TRBV30	TRBD2	few	TRBJ2-2	TGTGCCTGGAGTCCCCGGCGGGAGGGCACCGGGGAGCTGTTTTTT	CAWSPRREGTGELFF
TRBV10-2	-	-	TRBJ1-3	TGCGCCAGCAGTGTCGGGGGACCCTGGTCTGCAGTCAACTCTGGAAACACCATATATTTT	CASSVGGPWSAVNSGNTIYF
TRBV5-6	TRBD2	few	TRBJ2-5	TGTGCCAGCAGCTTGTCTAGCGGGGGGGAGACCCAGTACTTC	CASSLSSGGETQYF
TRBV11-3	-	-	TRBJ2-7	TGTGCCAGCAGCTTGTCAGGGCTGGGCTACGAGCAGTACTTC	CASSLSGLGYEQYF
TRBV2	TRBD1	few	TRBJ1-4	TGTGCCAGCAACCAGGGACAGGGAGATAATGAAAAACTGTTTTTT	CASNQGQGDNEKLFF
TRBV4-1	-	-	TRBJ2-5	TGCGCCAGCAGCCTTGTGTCCGGGGGAGAGCAGACCCAGTACTTC	CASSLVSGGEQTQYF
TRBV18	-	few	TRBJ2-2	TGTGCCAGCTCACCATCCCTAGGGAACACCGGGGAGCTGTTTTTT	CASSPSLGNTGELFF
TRBV5-1	TRBD1	-	TRBJ2-7	TGCGCCAGCAGCTGGCCGGGACAGGGAATGGACGAGCAGTACTTC	CASSWPGQGMDEQYF
TRBV30	-	-	TRBJ1-5	TGTGCCTGGAGGCCGGGGGAAAATCAGCCCCAGCATTTT	CAWRPGENQPQHF
TRBV5-1	-	-	TRBJ1-5	TGCGCCAGCAGCTTGGCGGGGAATGGTAATCAGCCCCAGCATTTT	CASSLAGNGNQPQHF